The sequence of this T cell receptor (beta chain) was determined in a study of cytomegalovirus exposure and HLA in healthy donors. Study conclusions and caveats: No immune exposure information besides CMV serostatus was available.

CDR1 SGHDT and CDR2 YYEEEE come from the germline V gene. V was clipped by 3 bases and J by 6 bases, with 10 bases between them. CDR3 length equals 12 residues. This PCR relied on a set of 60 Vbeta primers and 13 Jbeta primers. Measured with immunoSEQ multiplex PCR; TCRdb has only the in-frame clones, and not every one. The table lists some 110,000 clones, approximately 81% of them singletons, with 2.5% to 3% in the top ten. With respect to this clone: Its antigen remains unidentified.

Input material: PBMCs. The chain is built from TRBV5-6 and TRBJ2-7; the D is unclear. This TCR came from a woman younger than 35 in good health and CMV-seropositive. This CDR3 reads CASSSISSEQYF. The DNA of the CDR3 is TGTGCCAGCAGCTCAATTAGTTCCGAGCAGTACTTC.